This T cell receptor (beta chain) was recovered during a study of blood T cell repertoires in COVID-19 (dated by TCRdb to the early 2020s). Background for the entire study: Samples from collaborators originated in the United States, Italy and Spain and spanned both the acute and convalescent phases of COVID-19. The prospective study material was composed of cDNA or gDNA derived from T cells, B-cell-depleted T cells, or PBMCs. The dataset comprised deeply sampled blood TCRbeta repertoires from subjects exposed to, actively infected with, or recovered from COVID-19. The repertoires were released in a freely available public database meant as a resource for research on the immune response to SARS-CoV-2. The samples were drawn from two sources: the first 160 participants of the ongoing ImmuneRACE study, and some 1,300 subjects contributed by 6 global collaborators. The sample metadata nearly always contained a de-identified subject ID, COVID-19 status, age in years and sex. Where available, HLA class I and class II types were obtained from metadata supplied by the sample provider rather than from assay-based typing.

Enrolling through a virtual design, the prospective study's participants ranged in age from roughly 18 to 90 years and lived across some 23 United States geographic areas. In the prospective study, cohorts were assigned on the basis of participant-reported clinical history obtained from a screening survey and a study questionnaire. ImmuneRACE Cohort 3 recovered participants were defined by two consecutive negative NP/OP PCR tests, healthcare professional clearance, or symptom resolution. In the prospective study, whole blood, serum and a nasopharyngeal or oropharyngeal swab were collected from each participant by mobile phlebotomists. Participants in the prospective study had the option to provide additional blood draws and questionnaires over a roughly 2-month period. Prospective study blood samples were shipped either frozen or at room temperature before DNA extraction. The CDR3 covers 12 residues, taking in both the cysteine and the phenylalanine. Solely the CDR3 DNA is kept, with 36 bases framed from the first base. The germline V gene (reference sequence) yields MNHNY for CDR1 and SVGAGI for CDR2. V was cut back by 5 bases and J by 8 bases, leaving a gap of 12 bases between them.

What the study reported, not specific to this receptor: The amount of clinical and demographic metadata varied by source and participant and was provided uncurated.

A word on this clone: The clone's antigen remains unknown. No per-base quality is available; no much larger clone lies one base away.

TCRbeta CDR3 regions were amplified from genomic DNA using the immunoSEQ Assay, a bias-controlled multiplex PCR. The original pipeline was this. The number of nucleated cells in each sample was estimated by amplification of reference gene primers within the assay. Sequence reads were collapsed and filtered to measure the absolute abundance of every unique TCRbeta CDR3 rearrangement. For each sample, productive Simpson clonality was calculated as the square root of Simpson's diversity index across productive rearrangements. Imported from immuneACCESS, the table was reduced by TCRdb to in-frame sequences with V and J called. These copies leave out some clones; in studies compared against another copy, an unresolved V gene accounts for under half, and the cause of the remainder is not known. V and J calls and clone size are those listed in that table; D and trimming were worked out from the DNA. The sample table shows 150,000 or so clones, and around four fifths are seen once. About 8% of the sample goes to the ten largest clones.

The sequencing sample was made of PBMCs or T cells enriched from blood (not recorded which). The clonotype was recovered from a woman aged 50 to 60 who had recovered from COVID-19. This receptor chain uses TRBV6-6 and TRBJ1-2; no confident D gene assignment can be made. The CDR3 reads as follows: CASSNPPRGYTF. The DNA reads TGTGCCAGCAGTAACCCCCCCCGGGGCTACACCTTC.